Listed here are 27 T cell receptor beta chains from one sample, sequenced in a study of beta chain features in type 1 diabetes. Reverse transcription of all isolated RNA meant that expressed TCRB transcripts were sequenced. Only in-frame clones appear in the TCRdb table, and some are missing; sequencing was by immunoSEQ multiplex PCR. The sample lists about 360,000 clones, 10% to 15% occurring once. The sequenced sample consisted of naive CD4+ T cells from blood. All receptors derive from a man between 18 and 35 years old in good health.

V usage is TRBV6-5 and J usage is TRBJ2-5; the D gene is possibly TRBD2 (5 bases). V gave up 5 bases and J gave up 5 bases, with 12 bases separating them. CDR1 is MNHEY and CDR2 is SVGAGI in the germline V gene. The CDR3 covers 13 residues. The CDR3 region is CASSEGLTETQYF. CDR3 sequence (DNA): TGTGCCAGCAGTGAAGGACTGACGGAGACCCAGTACTTC.

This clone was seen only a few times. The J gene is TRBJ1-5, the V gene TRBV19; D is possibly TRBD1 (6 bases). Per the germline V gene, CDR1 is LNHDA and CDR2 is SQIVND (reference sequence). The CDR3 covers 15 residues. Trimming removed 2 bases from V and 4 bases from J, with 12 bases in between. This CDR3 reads CASSILGTKNQPQHF. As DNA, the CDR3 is TGTGCCAGTAGTATACTCGGGACAAAAAATCAGCCCCAGCATTTT.

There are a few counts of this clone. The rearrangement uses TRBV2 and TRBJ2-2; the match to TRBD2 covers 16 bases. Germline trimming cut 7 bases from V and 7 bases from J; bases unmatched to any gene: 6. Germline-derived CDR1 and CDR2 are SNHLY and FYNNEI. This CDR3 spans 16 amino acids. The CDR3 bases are TGTGCCAGCAAAGGGACTAGCGGGGGGGCCGGCGGGGAGCTGTTTTTT. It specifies CASKGTSGGAGGELFF.

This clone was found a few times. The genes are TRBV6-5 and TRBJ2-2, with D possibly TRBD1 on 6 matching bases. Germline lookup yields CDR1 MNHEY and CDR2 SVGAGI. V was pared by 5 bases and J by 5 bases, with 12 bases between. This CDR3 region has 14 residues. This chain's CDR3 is CASSTTGLTGELFF. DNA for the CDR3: TGTGCCAGCAGTACCACAGGGCTAACCGGGGAGCTGTTTTTT.

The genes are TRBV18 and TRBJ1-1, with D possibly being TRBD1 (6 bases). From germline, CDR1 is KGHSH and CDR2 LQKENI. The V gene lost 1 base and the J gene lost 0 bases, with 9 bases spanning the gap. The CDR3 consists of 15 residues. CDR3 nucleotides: TGTGCCAGCTCACCACAGGGACACCTGAACACTGAAGCTTTCTTT. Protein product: CASSPQGHLNTEAFF.

CDR3 in DNA: TGTGCCTGGAGTGTTATGTTGGGGGCCCCTCCGTACTTC. Residues: CAWSVMLGAPPYF. V usage is TRBV30 and J usage is TRBJ2-7; the D gene is possibly TRBD1 (6 bases). The V and J ends lost 0 bases and 12 bases respectively, with 18 bases between them. This CDR3 comprises 13 residues. Per germline, CDR1 GTSNPN and CDR2 SVGIG (reference sequence).

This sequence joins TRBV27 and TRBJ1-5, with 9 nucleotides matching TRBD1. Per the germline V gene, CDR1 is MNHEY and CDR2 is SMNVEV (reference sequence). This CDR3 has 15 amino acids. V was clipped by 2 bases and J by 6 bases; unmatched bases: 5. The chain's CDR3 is CASSLRTGEGQPQHF. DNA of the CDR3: TGTGCCAGCAGTTTACGGACAGGGGAAGGTCAGCCCCAGCATTTT.

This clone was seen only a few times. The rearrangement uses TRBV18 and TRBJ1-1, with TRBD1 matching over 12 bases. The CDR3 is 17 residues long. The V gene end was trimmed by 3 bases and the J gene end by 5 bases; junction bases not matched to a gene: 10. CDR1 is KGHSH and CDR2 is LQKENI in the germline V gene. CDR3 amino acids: CASSPLGTGGGRTEAFF. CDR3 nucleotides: TGTGCCAGCTCACCCCTCGGGACAGGGGGCGGAAGGACTGAAGCTTTCTTT.

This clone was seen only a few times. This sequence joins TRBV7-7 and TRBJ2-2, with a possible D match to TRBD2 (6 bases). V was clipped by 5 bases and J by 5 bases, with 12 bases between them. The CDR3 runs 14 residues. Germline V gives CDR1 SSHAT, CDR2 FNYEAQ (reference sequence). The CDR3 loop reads CASSQGRGTGELFF. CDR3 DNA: TGTGCCAGCAGCCAGGGACGGGGGACCGGGGAGCTGTTTTTT.

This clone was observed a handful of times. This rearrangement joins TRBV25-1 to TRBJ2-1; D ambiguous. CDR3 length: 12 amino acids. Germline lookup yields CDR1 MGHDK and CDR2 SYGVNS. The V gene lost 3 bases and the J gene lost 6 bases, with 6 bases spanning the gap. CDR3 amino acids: CASSDYRNEQFF. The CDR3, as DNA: TGTGCCAGCAGTGACTACCGCAATGAGCAGTTCTTC.

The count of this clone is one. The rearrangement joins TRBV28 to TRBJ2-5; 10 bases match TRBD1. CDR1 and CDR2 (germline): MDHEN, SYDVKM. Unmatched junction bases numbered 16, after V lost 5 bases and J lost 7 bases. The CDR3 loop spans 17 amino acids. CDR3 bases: TGTGCCAGCAGTCCCGGGACAGGGGCGACTCAAAGGGGGACCCAGTACTTC. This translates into CASSPGTGATQRGTQYF.

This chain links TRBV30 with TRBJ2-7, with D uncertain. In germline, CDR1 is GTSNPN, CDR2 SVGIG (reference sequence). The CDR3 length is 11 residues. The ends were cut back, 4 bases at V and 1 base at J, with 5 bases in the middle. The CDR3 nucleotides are TGTGCCTGGACAGGTTCCTACGAGCAGTACTTC. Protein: CAWTGSYEQYF.

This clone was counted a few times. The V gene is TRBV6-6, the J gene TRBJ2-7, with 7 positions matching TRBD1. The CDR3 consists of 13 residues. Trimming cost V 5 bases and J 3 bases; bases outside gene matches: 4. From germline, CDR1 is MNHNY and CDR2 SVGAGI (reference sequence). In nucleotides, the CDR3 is TGTGCCAGCAGTCTGGGACAGATCTACGAGCAGTACTTC. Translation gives CASSLGQIYEQYF.

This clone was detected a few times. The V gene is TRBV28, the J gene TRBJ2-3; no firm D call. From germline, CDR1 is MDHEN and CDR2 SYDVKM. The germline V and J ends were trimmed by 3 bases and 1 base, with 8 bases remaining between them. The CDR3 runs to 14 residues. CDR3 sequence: CASSFRGGTDTQYF. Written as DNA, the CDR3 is TGTGCCAGCAGTTTCCGTGGAGGCACAGATACGCAGTATTTT.

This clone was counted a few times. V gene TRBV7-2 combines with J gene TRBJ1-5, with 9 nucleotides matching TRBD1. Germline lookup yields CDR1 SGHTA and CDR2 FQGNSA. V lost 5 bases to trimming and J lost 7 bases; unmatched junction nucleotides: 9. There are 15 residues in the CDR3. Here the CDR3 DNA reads TGTGCCAGCAGCATGGTACAGGGGGCAAGGCAGCCCCAGCATTTT. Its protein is CASSMVQGARQPQHF.

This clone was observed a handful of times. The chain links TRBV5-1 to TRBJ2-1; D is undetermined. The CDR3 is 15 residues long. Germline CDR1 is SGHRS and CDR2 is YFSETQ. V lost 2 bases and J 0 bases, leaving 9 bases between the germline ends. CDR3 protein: CASSFQTSSYNEQFF. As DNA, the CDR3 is TGCGCCAGCAGCTTTCAAACAAGCTCCTACAATGAGCAGTTCTTC.

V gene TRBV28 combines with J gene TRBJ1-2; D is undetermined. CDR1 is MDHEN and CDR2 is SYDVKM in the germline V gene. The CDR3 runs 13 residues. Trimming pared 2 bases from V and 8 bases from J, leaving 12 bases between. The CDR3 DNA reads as TGTGCCAGCAGTTTAGCCGCCTCGGGAGGCTACACCTTC. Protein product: CASSLAASGGYTF.

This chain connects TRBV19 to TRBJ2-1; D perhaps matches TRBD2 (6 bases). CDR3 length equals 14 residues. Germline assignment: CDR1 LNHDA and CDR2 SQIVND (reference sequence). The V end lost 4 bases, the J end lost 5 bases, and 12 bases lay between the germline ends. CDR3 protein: CASSTRGRNNEQFF. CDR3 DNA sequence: TGTGCCAGTAGTACACGGGGGAGGAACAATGAGCAGTTCTTC.

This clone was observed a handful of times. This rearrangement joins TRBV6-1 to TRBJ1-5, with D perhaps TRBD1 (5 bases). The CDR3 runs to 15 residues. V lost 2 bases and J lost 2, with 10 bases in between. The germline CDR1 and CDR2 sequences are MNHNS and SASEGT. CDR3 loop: CASSEFSRGNQPQHF. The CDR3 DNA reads TGTGCCAGCAGTGAATTTAGCAGGGGCAATCAGCCCCAGCATTTT.

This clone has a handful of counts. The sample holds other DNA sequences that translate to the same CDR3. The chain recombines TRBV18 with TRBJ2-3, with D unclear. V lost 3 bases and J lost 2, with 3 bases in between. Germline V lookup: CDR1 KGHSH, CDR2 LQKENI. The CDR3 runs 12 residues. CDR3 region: CASSPYTDTQYF. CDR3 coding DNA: TGTGCCAGCTCACCTTACACAGATACGCAGTATTTT.

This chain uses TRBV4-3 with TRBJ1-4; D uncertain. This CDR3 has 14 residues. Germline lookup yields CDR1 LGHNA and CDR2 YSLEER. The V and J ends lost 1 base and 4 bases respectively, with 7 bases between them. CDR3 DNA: TGCGCCAGCAGCCAAGTATTTTTTAATGAAAAACTGTTTTTT. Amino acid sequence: CASSQVFFNEKLFF.

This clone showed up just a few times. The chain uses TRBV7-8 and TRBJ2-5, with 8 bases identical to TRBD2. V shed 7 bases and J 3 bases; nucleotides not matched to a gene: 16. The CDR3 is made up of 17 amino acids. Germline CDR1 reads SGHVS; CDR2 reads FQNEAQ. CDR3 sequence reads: CASTPNRLRGDKETQYF. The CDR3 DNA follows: TGTGCCAGCACCCCCAATCGTTTGCGGGGGGACAAAGAGACCCAGTACTTC.

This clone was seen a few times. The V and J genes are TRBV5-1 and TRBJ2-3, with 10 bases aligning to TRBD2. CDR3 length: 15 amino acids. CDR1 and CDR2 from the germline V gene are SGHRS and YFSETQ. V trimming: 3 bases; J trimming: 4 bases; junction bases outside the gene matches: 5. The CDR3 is CASSSSSGSADTQYF. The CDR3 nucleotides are TGCGCCAGCAGCTCCTCTAGCGGGAGTGCAGATACGCAGTATTTT.

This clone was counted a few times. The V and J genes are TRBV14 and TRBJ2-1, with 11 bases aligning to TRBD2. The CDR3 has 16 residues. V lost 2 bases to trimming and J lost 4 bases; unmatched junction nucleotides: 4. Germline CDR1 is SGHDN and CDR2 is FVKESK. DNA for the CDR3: TGTGCCAGCAGCCAACTACTAGCGGGGGATTACAATGAGCAGTTCTTC. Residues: CASSQLLAGDYNEQFF.

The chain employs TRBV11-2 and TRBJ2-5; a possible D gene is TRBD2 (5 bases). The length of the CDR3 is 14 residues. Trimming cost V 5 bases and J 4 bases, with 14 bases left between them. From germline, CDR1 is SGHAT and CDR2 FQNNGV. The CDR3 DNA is TGTGCCAGCAGCAGGAGGTCGGGTACAGAGACCCAGTACTTC. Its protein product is CASSRRSGTETQYF.

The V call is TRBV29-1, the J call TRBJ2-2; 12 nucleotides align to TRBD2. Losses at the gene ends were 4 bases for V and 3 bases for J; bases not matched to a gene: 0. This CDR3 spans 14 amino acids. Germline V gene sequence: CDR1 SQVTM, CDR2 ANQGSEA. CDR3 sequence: CSVGLAGDTGELFF. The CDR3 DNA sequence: TGCAGCGTTGGACTAGCGGGGGACACCGGGGAGCTGTTTTTT.

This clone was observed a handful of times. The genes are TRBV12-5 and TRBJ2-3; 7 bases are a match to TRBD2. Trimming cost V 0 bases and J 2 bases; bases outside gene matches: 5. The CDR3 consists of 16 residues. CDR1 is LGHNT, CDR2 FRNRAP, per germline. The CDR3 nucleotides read TGTGCTAGTGGTTTGGTACTGGGAGGGACCACAGATACGCAGTATTTT. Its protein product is CASGLVLGGTTDTQYF.